This is a list of T cell receptor beta chains from one sample in a study of shared clonotypes between healthy human individuals. Clones were sequenced by immunoSEQ multiplex PCR, and TCRdb holds only the in-frame ones, with some missing. The table includes some 1.5 million clones, roughly 96% detected once. The specimen was naive CD4+ T cells sorted from blood. The receptors derive from a young man in good health. The CDR3 runs from the conserved cysteine through the conserved F or W. The order of the fields is J gene, V gene, D gene, clone size, CDR3 protein, CDR3 DNA. A D gene is named only where the DNA matches it firmly. Size tells how often a clone was seen (once, few, many) or the class of an expanded clone, and some rows leave it out.

TRBJ1-4	TRBV5-5	.	.	CASSLALGLGGEKLFF	TGTGCCAGCAGCTTGGCTTTGGGCCTAGGGGGTGAAAAACTGTTTTTT
TRBJ2-7	TRBV28	TRBD1	.	CASSREFGQASYEQYF	TGTGCCAGCAGCCGCGAGTTTGGACAGGCCTCCTACGAGCAGTACTTC
TRBJ2-7	TRBV6-6	.	.	CASSYTRRGGYEQYF	TGTGCCAGCAGTTACACACGCAGGGGGGGCTACGAGCAGTACTTC
TRBJ2-7	TRBV10-3	.	.	CAISEGAPYEQYF	TGTGCCATCAGTGAAGGGGCCCCCTACGAGCAGTACTTC
TRBJ2-1	TRBV19	TRBD2	.	CASSIKREGQFF	TGTGCCAGTAGTATTAAGCGGGAGGGACAGTTCTTC
TRBJ2-5	TRBV20-1	.	.	CSAGETQYF	TGCAGTGCTGGGGAGACCCAGTACTTC
TRBJ2-7	TRBV2	TRBD1	.	CASSRQGTLYEQYF	TGTGCCAGCAGCCGACAGGGGACCCTTTACGAGCAGTACTTC
TRBJ1-4	TRBV18	TRBD1	.	CASSLPGQEDEKLFF	TGTGCCAGCTCACTGCCGGGACAGGAAGATGAAAAACTGTTTTTT
TRBJ2-5	TRBV7-8	.	.	CASRRGREETQYF	TGTGCCAGCAGAAGGGGCAGGGAAGAGACCCAGTACTTC
TRBJ1-2	TRBV6-1	.	.	CASSASWGTSGYTF	TGTGCCAGCAGCGCCTCTTGGGGGACCTCCGGCTACACCTTC
TRBJ2-5	TRBV5-1	.	.	CASSLWDQETQYF	TGCGCCAGCAGCTTGTGGGACCAAGAGACCCAGTACTTC
TRBJ2-1	TRBV5-4	.	.	CASSLVDNEQFF	TGTGCCAGCAGCTTGGTGGACAATGAGCAGTTCTTC
TRBJ1-3	TRBV11-2	.	.	CASSPVGVSGNTIYF	TGTGCCAGCAGCCCTGTGGGAGTCTCTGGAAACACCATATATTTT
TRBJ2-1	TRBV14	TRBD2	.	CASSQVGTSAYNEQFF	TGTGCCAGCAGCCAAGTAGGGACTAGCGCCTACAATGAGCAGTTCTTC
TRBJ2-7	TRBV11-3	.	.	CASSLLFDRRAGLTYEQYF	TGTGCCAGCAGCTTACTGTTTGATAGGAGGGCCGGTCTCACGTACGAGCAGTACTTC
TRBJ2-1	TRBV19	.	once	CASSIQGKGEQFF	TGTGCCAGTAGTATCCAGGGGAAGGGTGAGCAGTTCTTC
TRBJ1-2	TRBV4-3	TRBD1	.	CASSQITGTGGFYGYTF	TGCGCCAGCAGCCAAATCACCGGGACAGGGGGCTTCTATGGCTACACCTTC
TRBJ1-1	TRBV18	.	.	CASSGMNTEAFF	TGTGCCAGCTCGGGCATGAACACTGAAGCTTTCTTT